This TCR beta chain comes out of a study of identical twins (dated by TCRdb to 2016 to 2017). The study in broad terms: The study deep-sequenced TCR alpha and beta repertoires from monozygotic twins, unrelated adults of various ages and cord blood to test whether fetal clonotypes persist. To rule out contamination, the twin experiments were replicated at different times with different library preparation protocols. Results and caveats for the whole study, not just this receptor: Fewer insertions were carried by abundant cord blood beta clonotypes, a similar but weaker trend appeared in young adult naive repertoires, and no such trend appeared in memory repertoires. Excess twin sharing in beta out-of-frame sequences was weaker because fewer shared sequences lowered the signal-to-noise ratio. Zero-insertion analyses could be partly confounded by invariant T cells such as MAIT and iNKT, although diverse VJ usage argued against such confounding for most clonotypes. In monozygotic twins, out-of-frame TCR alpha sharing was systematically underestimated by recombination models, although the models agreed with sharing between unrelated individuals. Compared with coincidental sharing between unrelated individuals, out-of-frame TCR alpha sequences shared between twins had an excess of sequences with low generation probability. Because the same donors could not be followed over many years, conclusions were based on cross-sectional statistical analysis.

The method was 5' RACE. TCRdb lists the instrument as Illumina HiSeq 2000. Template switching introduced a universal primer binding site; the final cDNA contained a unique molecular identifier, enabling accurate counting of TCR cDNA molecules. Specific primers in the conserved constant-segment region were used to synthesize first-strand cDNA for the TCR alpha and beta chains. To control for contamination, each cDNA library was double barcoded with a SMART-Mk sample barcode plus Illumina barcodes. TruSeq adapter sequences and Illumina sample barcodes were added in two successive PCR steps. The TCR alpha and beta cDNA libraries were sequenced on the Illumina HiSeq platform using custom primers. The study's own analysis went as follows. MiGEC was used to process raw reads and extract unique molecular identifiers, and MiXCR was used to find CDR3 positions. Recombination models were inferred per individual with the repgenHMM and IGoR tools using an EM algorithm. Shared clonotypes were analyzed with the tcR package in R, and sharing was normalized by the product of cloneset sizes. To study raw recombination free of thymic and clonal selection effects, out-of-frame nonproductive sequences were analyzed. Using fastp at Q25 and MiXCR, TCRdb reprocessed the public reads and kept productive beta chains. All rows with the same CDR3 protein become a single entry with the most common DNA and genes. Clone size and V and J calls follow TCRdb, not the original study. Counted in this sample were around 680,000 distinct CDR3 sequences; 8% to 9% of them appeared once. Of the sample, around 0.95% is held by the ten largest clones.

All donors were healthy Caucasians. The twin cohort comprised three pairs of female monozygotic twins, all aged about 18 to 30 years. RNA for TCR libraries was isolated from peripheral blood mononuclear cells. Concerning this clonotype: Its antigen is still unknown. No clone much larger than this one lies a single base away; base qualities are absent.

The CDR3 starts with the cysteine, ends with the phenylalanine, and has 12 residues. The read is trimmed to its CDR3 DNA, 36 bases read in frame from base 1. CDR1 and CDR2 are read off the germline V gene (reference sequence) as MNHEY and SMNVEV. Between the V and J ends, shortened by 3 bases and 11 bases respectively, the junction contains 11 bases. This sample also appeared in a second study, on yellow fever vaccine responses in identical twins. As the second publication notes: According to the authors, in identical twins the way T cells responded to vaccination appeared partly convergent and partly personalized. In identical twins, the study followed T cell clones that responded to the vaccine with precision.

The source of this sequence is a woman between 18 and 29 years old in good health. The source material was PBMCs. The rearrangement combines TRBV27 with TRBJ2-1; a confident D gene designation cannot be given. This receptor has the CDR3 CASSFPYGQQFF. The nucleotide sequence is given as TGTGCCAGCAGTTTCCCATACGGGCAGCAGTTCTTC.